This T cell receptor (beta chain) came from a study of T cells in Graves' hyperthyroidism and ophthalmopathy. Exclusion of patients followed from uncontrolled infection, other autoimmune disease, pregnancy or lactation. Germline values: CDR1 MNHEY, CDR2 SVGAGI. After removal of 2 bases from V and 2 bases from J, the junction contained 3 bases not matched to a gene. The CDR3 extends over 15 amino acids. The investigators amplified TCR beta CDR3 regions from RNA transcripts. An initial round of RT-PCR targeting the TCR CDR3 relied on the HTBI primer set. TCRdb re-analysed the multiplex PCR reads in MiXCR, keeping a single row per CDR3 protein. The profile covers about 640,000 distinct CDR3 sequences, with about 14% appearing a single time and approximately 13% taken by the ten largest. This clonotype was seen many times.

The clonotype originates from a woman aged 50 to 60 with Graves' ophthalmopathy. The chain links TRBV6-5 to TRBJ2-1; 7 bases agree with TRBD2. The specimen sequenced was blood. The DNA for the CDR3 is TGTGCCAGCAGTTACGGCGGGAGCCCCTACAATGAGCAGTTCTTC. Protein sequence: CASSYGGSPYNEQFF.